This T cell receptor beta chain was recorded in a study of shared clonotypes between healthy human individuals. Study summary: Per donor, three plates held CD4 naive cells, three held CD4 memory, two held CD8 naive and one held CD8 memory. Study results and limitations: Sequencing depth was expected to affect clonotype sharing among donors. As a rule, naive subsets had a larger estimated richness than memory subsets.

Profiling relied on immunoSEQ multiplex PCR, and the TCRdb table lists in-frame clones only, not all of them. The repertoire holds about 770,000 clones, with roughly two thirds as singletons. Concerning this clone itself: Its antigen is unidentified.

CD4+ cell separation produced CD45RA+ naive and CD45RA-negative memory subsets. V was shortened by 0 bases and J by 4 bases, with 12 bases between the two germline ends. The V gene's germline CDR1 is SGHDN and CDR2 FVKESK. This CDR3 is 15 amino acids long. The gene calls are TRBV14 and TRBJ1-2; no clear D. The origin of this receptor is a woman younger than 45 in good health. Sequenced: memory CD4+ T cells sorted from blood. The subset denotes: CD45RA-negative fraction. CDR3 loop: CASSQDGNSFYGYTF. The CDR3 region has the DNA TGTGCCAGCAGCCAAGATGGGAACAGCTTCTATGGCTACACCTTC.